This T cell receptor beta chain was sequenced in a study of blood T cell repertoires in COVID-19. Turning to the study itself: The United States, Italy and Spain were the sources of the acute and convalescent COVID-19 samples.

Data came from immunoSEQ multiplex PCR; TCRdb stores just in-frame clones and leaves some out. The sample has 120,000 to 150,000 clones; around 87% are singletons. This clone has ten or more counts. This CDR3 has 17 amino acids. With 7 bases clipped from V and 7 bases from J, the junction kept 21 bases outside the gene matches. Germline V gene data show CDR1 as PRHDT and CDR2 as FYEKMQ (reference sequence). The chain has TRBV13 and TRBJ2-7, with 8 bases aligning to TRBD2. Material for sequencing was peripheral blood. The clonotype was recovered from a man older than 75 with acute or convalescent COVID-19. CDR3 in DNA: TGTGCCAGCACCGCGGGCCCACCCCCCGGGGGGGTCCGAGAGCAGTACTTC. This gives the protein CASTAGPPPGGVREQYF.